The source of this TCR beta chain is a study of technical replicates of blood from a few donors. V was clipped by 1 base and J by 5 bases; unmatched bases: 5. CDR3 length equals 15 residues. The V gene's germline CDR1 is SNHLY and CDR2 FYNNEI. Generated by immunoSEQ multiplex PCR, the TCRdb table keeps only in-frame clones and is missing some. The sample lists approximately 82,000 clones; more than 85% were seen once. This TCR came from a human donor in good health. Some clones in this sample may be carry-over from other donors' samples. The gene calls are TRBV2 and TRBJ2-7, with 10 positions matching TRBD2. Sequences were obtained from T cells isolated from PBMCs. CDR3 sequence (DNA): TGTGCCAGCAGTGAAGGGGTAGCGGGAGGTGACGAGCAGTACTTC. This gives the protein CASSEGVAGGDEQYF. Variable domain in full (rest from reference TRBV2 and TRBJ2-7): EPEVTQTPSHQVTQMGQEVILRCVPISNHLYFYWYRQILGQKVEFLVSFYNNEISEKSEIFDDQFSVERPDGSNFTLKIRSTKLEDSAMYFCASSEGVAGGDEQYFGPGTRLTVT.